The clone carrying this T cell receptor (beta chain) was detected only a few times. What it recognizes is unknown. The data stem from a study of blood T cells in healthy people across ages. Overall study context: About one barcoded beta molecule per two T cells was the capture yield of template switching.

The germline V gene encodes CDR1 WNHNN and CDR2 SYGVQD (reference sequence). The CDR3 is made up of 15 amino acids. The V gene lost 3 bases and the J gene lost 6 bases, with 14 bases spanning the gap. Combining a sample-barcoded 5' primer with a J-beta primer mix, a second PCR ran for roughly 6 to 12 cycles. TCRdb reanalysed the 5' RACE reads using MiXCR and keeps one entry per CDR3 protein. The sample shows 700,000 to 900,000 distinct CDR3 sequences, roughly 24% of them seen only once. General study findings and limits: In older individuals, TCR beta diversity per million T cells was lower, falling roughly linearly with age.

These same records also appear under a second study, on T cells of mothers and their children. That investigation notes: A few healthy Caucasian mothers and their six children donated. A second PCR was performed with the M1S primer. This primer added sample barcodes and 2-4 random nucleotides.

This clonotype was sampled from a boy aged 5-17 years in good health. The sequenced sample was blood. The chain recombines TRBV10-1 with TRBJ2-2; a weak D match, TRBD2 (5 bases). The CDR3 here is CASSDGEIEAGELFF. The CDR3 DNA reads as TGCGCCAGCAGTGATGGGGAGATCGAAGCCGGGGAGCTGTTTTTT.